Listed below are T cell receptor beta chains from one sample, sequenced in a study of lymphopenia after photon versus proton radiotherapy. TCRdb's copy holds only in-frame clones and misses some; the assay was immunoSEQ multiplex PCR. Seen here are 26,000 or so clones, approximately 85% observed once, and the top ten hold about 5.2%. Sequencing used peripheral blood, obtained from a patient treated with photon-based radiotherapy. The receptor set was obtained from a man younger than 40 with gastric cancer. The CDR3 runs from the conserved cysteine through the conserved F or W. The order of the fields is V gene, J gene, D gene, clone size, CDR3 DNA, CDR3 protein. The D gene is left open where the match is weak. Size tells how often a clone was seen (once, few, many) or the class of an expanded clone, and some rows leave it out.

V: TRBV7-9
J: TRBJ2-5
D: TRBD2
size: .
DNA: TGTGCCAGCAGCTTAGCCCTAGCGGGGATGGAGACCCAGTACTTC
CDR3: CASSLALAGMETQYF

V: TRBV7-2
J: TRBJ2-7
D: .
size: .
DNA: TGTGCCAGCAGCTTAAATTACGAGCAGTACTTC
CDR3: CASSLNYEQYF

V: TRBV7-9
J: TRBJ2-5
D: TRBD2
size: once
DNA: TGTGCCAGCAGCTTCGGGGGGGGCGAGACCCAGTACTTC
CDR3: CASSFGGGETQYF

V: TRBV7-2
J: TRBJ1-5
D: TRBD1
size: once
DNA: TGTGCCAGCAGCAGGGACAGGGATCAGCCCCAGCATTTT
CDR3: CASSRDRDQPQHF

V: TRBV5-6
J: TRBJ2-1
D: .
size: .
DNA: TGTGCCAGCAGCTTGTACGAGACACTCGGGGGATCCTACAATGAGCAGTTCTTC
CDR3: CASSLYETLGGSYNEQFF

V: TRBV29-1
J: TRBJ2-7
D: .
size: .
DNA: TGCAGCGTTGAAGTCTTCGGACTCACCTACGAGCAGTACTTC
CDR3: CSVEVFGLTYEQYF

V: TRBV12-5
J: TRBJ2-5
D: TRBD2
size: .
DNA: TGTGCTAGTGGTTTGGCTAGCGGGGGGGCCTGGGAGACCCAGTACTTC
CDR3: CASGLASGGAWETQYF

V: TRBV9
J: TRBJ2-2
D: .
size: .
DNA: TGTGCCAGCAGCGTAGGTAACACCGGGGAGCTGTTTTTT
CDR3: CASSVGNTGELFF

V: TRBV7-2
J: TRBJ1-3
D: .
size: .
DNA: TGTGCCAGCAGCTTAGGACATCCGAGCTCTGGAAACACCATATATTTT
CDR3: CASSLGHPSSGNTIYF

V: TRBV9
J: TRBJ1-2
D: .
size: .
DNA: TGTGCCAGCAGCGCTGGACAGAACATCTATGGCTACACCTTC
CDR3: CASSAGQNIYGYTF

V: TRBV7-3
J: TRBJ2-1
D: TRBD2
size: once
DNA: TGTGCCAGCAGCCCCCTTGGTAGCGGGAGATACAATGAGCAGTTCTTC
CDR3: CASSPLGSGRYNEQFF

V: TRBV19
J: TRBJ1-1
D: .
size: few
DNA: TGTGCCAGTCAGGATCGGGGAATGAACACTGAAGCTTTCTTT
CDR3: CASQDRGMNTEAFF

V: TRBV2
J: TRBJ2-7
D: TRBD2
size: .
DNA: TGTGCCAGCAGTGAAGGCCAGCGGGAGGGATACGAGCAGTACTTC
CDR3: CASSEGQREGYEQYF

V: TRBV10-2
J: TRBJ2-2
D: TRBD2
size: .
DNA: TGCGCCAGCAGTCACGGGGGGGCGAACACCGGGGAGCTGTTTTTT
CDR3: CASSHGGANTGELFF